The present entry profiles one T cell receptor beta chain with its context. This sample was taken from a study of T-cell reconstitution after alpha-beta-depleted transplantation in children. Losses at the gene ends were 1 base for V and 2 bases for J; bases not matched to a gene: 4. CDR1 and CDR2 from the germline V gene are SQVTM and ANQGSEA. The CDR3 loop spans 15 amino acids. It was with unique molecular identifiers that the TCRbeta library was prepared. From the PCR reads, TCRdb called clonotypes with MiXCR, one entry per CDR3 protein. The table lists hundreds of thousands of distinct CDR3 sequences, approximately 20% of them singletons.

Specimen: PBMCs from the stem cell graft donor, collected from the stem cell graft. This sequence was found in a human donor who donated a stem cell graft to a child with acute lymphoblastic leukemia. The chain joins TRBV29-1 to TRBJ2-7; 11 bases align to TRBD1. Here the CDR3 reads CSVEVGTGGPYEQYF. CDR3 nucleotides: TGCAGCGTTGAAGTGGGGACAGGGGGACCCTACGAGCAGTACTTC.